This is a list of T cell receptor beta chains from one sample in a study of blood T cell repertoires in COVID-19. TCRdb's table, derived via immunoSEQ multiplex PCR, lists solely in-frame clones and lacks some. Of roughly 260,000 clones listed, approximately 91% were seen once; the top ten hold about 11%. The sequencing input was peripheral blood. The receptors originated from a woman aged 25 to 39 with COVID-19, enrolled during active disease. CDR3s include the opening cysteine and the closing phenylalanine or tryptophan. A D gene is named only where the DNA matches it firmly. The listing skips clone size in some rows; elsewhere it reads once, few, many or a size class.

TRBJ1-3	TRBV18	NA	NA	TGTGCCAGCTCACCGGCGGGGGCTGGAAACACCATATATTTT	CASSPAGAGNTIYF
TRBJ2-1	TRBV6-4	NA	TRBD2	TGTGCCAGCAGTAAAGGACTAGCGGGGGATGAGCAGTTCTTC	CASSKGLAGDEQFF
TRBJ1-6	TRBV5-6	NA	TRBD1	TGTGCCAGCAGCCTTTTGACAGGGGGAGATTCACCCCTCCACTTT	CASSLLTGGDSPLHF
TRBJ1-1	TRBV7-8	once	NA	TGTGCCAGCAGCTTAGCAGGCAGGGGATCCGGTGAAGCTTTCTTT	CASSLAGRGSGEAFF
TRBJ2-1	TRBV7-9	NA	TRBD2	TGTGCCAGCAGCCACCCCTGGGGGGGAAGCTCCTACAATGAGCAGTTCTTC	CASSHPWGGSSYNEQFF
TRBJ2-7	TRBV7-2	NA	NA	TGTGCCAGCAGTGGCAGTTCCTACGAGCAGTACTTC	CASSGSSYEQYF
TRBJ1-1	TRBV6-6	NA	TRBD1	TGTGCCAGCAGTGAGGCGACAGGGAGAACTGAAGCTTTCTTT	CASSEATGRTEAFF
TRBJ2-7	TRBV5-1	NA	NA	TGCGCCAGCAGCTTGGTGGGGCCCTTGGGCGAGCAGTACTTC	CASSLVGPLGEQYF
TRBJ1-1	TRBV4-3	NA	NA	TGCGCCAGCAGCCAAGATCGGGGGAACACTGAAGCTTTCTTT	CASSQDRGNTEAFF
TRBJ1-2	TRBV28	NA	TRBD1	TGTGCCAGCAGTCCTGGACAGGGGGCATACTATGGCTACACCTTC	CASSPGQGAYYGYTF
TRBJ2-3	TRBV28	NA	TRBD2	TGTGCCAGCAGTTTTATCAGCGGGAGTGATACGCAGTATTTT	CASSFISGSDTQYF
TRBJ2-1	TRBV28	NA	NA	TGTGCCAGCAGTTTGCGCGGGACAGCGCAGTTCTTC	CASSLRGTAQFF
TRBJ1-6	TRBV30	NA	NA	TGTGCCTGGACCCGCAGGAATTCACCCCTCCACTTT	CAWTRRNSPLHF
TRBJ2-7	TRBV14	NA	NA	TGTGCCAGCAGCTCGTACCTGAGCTCCTACGAGCAGTACTTC	CASSSYLSSYEQYF
TRBJ2-7	TRBV4-1	once	TRBD2	TGCGCCAGCAGCCAGGCGGGAGGCACCCTCGAGCAGTACTTC	CASSQAGGTLEQYF
TRBJ2-1	TRBV7-9	NA	TRBD1	TGTGCCAGCAGCTCCGGACAGGGCCCGTTCTTC	CASSSGQGPFF
TRBJ2-1	TRBV2	NA	TRBD2	TGTGCCAGCTGGGTGGCTAGCGGGAGAGATGAGCAGTTCTTC	CASWVASGRDEQFF
TRBJ2-2	TRBV19	NA	TRBD1	TGTGCCAGTAGCCGCTCAGGACAGGGGGTTCGATTAAACACCGGGGAGCTGTTTTTT	CASSRSGQGVRLNTGELFF
TRBJ1-2	TRBV4-1	few	NA	TGCGCCAGCAGCCAAGATGGTCGGGACTGGGCCTTCTATGGCTACACCTTC	CASSQDGRDWAFYGYTF
TRBJ2-1	TRBV15	NA	TRBD2	TGTGCCACCAGCACCCGGTCTAGGGGAGGGGATGAGCAGTTCTTC	CATSTRSRGGDEQFF
TRBJ2-3	TRBV5-1	NA	TRBD2	TGCGCCAGCAGCTTAACTAGCGGCACAGATACGCAGTATTTT	CASSLTSGTDTQYF
TRBJ1-1	TRBV3-1/TRBV3-2	NA	NA	TGTGCCAGCAGCCAAGATGCAGGGAACACTGAAGCTTTCTTT	CASSQDAGNTEAFF
TRBJ1-2	TRBV28	NA	NA	TGTGCCAGCAGTTTGACAAACTATGGCTACACCTTC	CASSLTNYGYTF
TRBJ1-1	TRBV30	NA	TRBD1	TGTGCCTGGAGTCAAGGGGGCGTGGGAGGCACTGAAGCTTTCTTT	CAWSQGGVGGTEAFF
TRBJ1-2	TRBV5-6	NA	TRBD1	TGTGCCAGCAGTCTGGGACAGGGTTGGGGTGGCTACACCTTC	CASSLGQGWGGYTF
TRBJ2-1	TRBV18	NA	NA	TGTGCCAGCTCACTCGGACAGAGCAATGAGCAGTTCTTC	CASSLGQSNEQFF
TRBJ2-7	TRBV2	once	TRBD2	TGTGCCAAGGGGACTAGCGGGGAATACGAGCAGTACTTC	CAKGTSGEYEQYF
TRBJ1-4	TRBV5-5	NA	NA	TGTGCCAGCAGCCTGGACAGCTATAATGAAAAACTGTTTTTT	CASSLDSYNEKLFF
TRBJ2-7	TRBV29-1	NA	NA	TGCAGCGTTGACGCGTCGGGGAACGGCCAGTACTTC	CSVDASGNGQYF
TRBJ2-7	TRBV28	NA	TRBD2	TGTGCCAGCAGTTTCCTGGGGGGGTACGAGCAGTACTTC	CASSFLGGYEQYF
TRBJ1-5	TRBV9	NA	NA	TGTGCCAGTTCAACAGGAATCGGTCAGCCCCAGCATTTT	CASSTGIGQPQHF
TRBJ2-1	TRBV25-1	NA	TRBD2	TGTGCCAGCAGTGCCCCGACTAGCGGGAGAAGGGAGCAGTTCTTC	CASSAPTSGRREQFF
TRBJ1-5	TRBV7-4	NA	TRBD1	TGTGCCAGCAGCTTAGCGGACAGGGGCGAGGAAAATCAACCCCAGCATTTT	CASSLADRGEENQPQHF
TRBJ2-2	TRBV27	NA	TRBD1	TGTGCCAGCAGTCCTCCGGGACAGGGGATTATGAACACCGGGGAGCTGTTTTTT	CASSPPGQGIMNTGELFF
TRBJ2-2	TRBV6-5	NA	TRBD2	TGTGCCAGCAGTCCACTAGCGTTGAACACCGGGGAGCTGTTTTTT	CASSPLALNTGELFF
TRBJ2-2	TRBV5-1	NA	NA	TGCGCCAGCAGCGGTCTGTGGGGGCATCAGGCCGGGGAGCTGTTTTTT	CASSGLWGHQAGELFF
TRBJ2-7	TRBV6-2/TRBV6-3	NA	NA	TGTGCCAGCAGTACGGTCCTCTACGAGCAGTACTTC	CASSTVLYEQYF
TRBJ2-1	TRBV19	NA	TRBD2	TGTGCCAGTAGCCCCTGGGGACTAGCGGGAATACAGGGTGAGCAGTTCTTC	CASSPWGLAGIQGEQFF
TRBJ2-7	TRBV6-2/TRBV6-3	NA	NA	TGTGCCAGCAGTTACAGTCTACGCTACGAGCAGTACTTC	CASSYSLRYEQYF
TRBJ2-1	TRBV9	few	NA	TGTGCCAGCAGCGGGGGACAAGCCCTCCACAATGAGCAGTTCTTC	CASSGGQALHNEQFF
TRBJ2-2	TRBV30	few	TRBD1	TGTGCCTGGACCTTCGACAGGGGCACCGGGGAGCTGTTTTTT	CAWTFDRGTGELFF
TRBJ2-3	TRBV5-1	NA	TRBD2	TGCGCCAGCAGCTCGACTAGCGGGAAACCCACAGATACGCAGTATTTT	CASSSTSGKPTDTQYF
TRBJ1-6	TRBV30	NA	NA	TGTGCCTGGAGTGTAGGACAGAATTCACCCCTCCACTTT	CAWSVGQNSPLHF
TRBJ1-4	TRBV19	once	NA	TGTGCCAGTAGAGGAGCACCTAATGAAAAACTGTTTTTT	CASRGAPNEKLFF
TRBJ1-1	TRBV13	NA	NA	TGTGCCAGCAGCTTAGAGGGCGGGGTGACTGAAGCTTTCTTT	CASSLEGGVTEAFF
TRBJ1-5	TRBV6-5	few	TRBD1	TGTGCCAGCAGTTACACAGGGGGCAATCAGCCCCAGCATTTT	CASSYTGGNQPQHF
TRBJ2-7	TRBV3-1/TRBV3-2	many	TRBD2	TGTGCCAGCAGCCATTTTAGCGGGAGCGGTGGGCAGTACTTC	CASSHFSGSGGQYF
TRBJ1-1	TRBV6-6	NA	TRBD1	TGTGCCAGTAAAGGCATGCAGGGGGCTTCTGAAGCTTTCTTT	CASKGMQGASEAFF
TRBJ2-1	TRBV6-1	NA	TRBD2	TGTGCCAGCAGTGAAGTTAGCGGGAAATCCTACAATGAGCAGTTCTTC	CASSEVSGKSYNEQFF
TRBJ2-7	TRBV19	NA	TRBD1	TGTGCCAGTAGTATGGGGGACAGGGCCTACGAGCAGTACTTC	CASSMGDRAYEQYF
TRBJ2-7	TRBV9	NA	NA	TGTGCCAGCAGCGTAGGCCGAGTTTCCTACGAGCAGTACTTC	CASSVGRVSYEQYF
TRBJ2-1	TRBV7-2	NA	NA	TGTGCCAGCAGCCCCCAGCAGGGGGGCTACAATGAGCAGTTCTTC	CASSPQQGGYNEQFF
TRBJ1-2	TRBV7-2	NA	TRBD1	TGTGCCAGCAGCTTAAAGGAGGGACAGGGATATGGCTACACCTTC	CASSLKEGQGYGYTF
TRBJ2-7	TRBV13	once	NA	TGTGCCAGCAGCTTAGCCTTCGGGGGGCGCGGGGCCTACGAGCAGTACTTC	CASSLAFGGRGAYEQYF